This TCR beta chain was sequenced for a study of T cells in tumors after PD-1 blockade. Across the whole study: Tumor samples yielded approximately 22-fold more depth than single-cell TCR sequencing. Overall study findings and caveats: Blood contained approximately 41% of the tumor's TCR clonotypes. Clonal replacement appeared only between pre- and post-treatment samples.

Comments on this clone: Its antigen is not known.

Stated time point: first of two post-therapy site-matched biopsies 2 to 3 months apart. Template: tumor biopsy or peripheral blood genomic DNA, roughly 550-6,004 ng per sample. Generated by immunoSEQ multiplex PCR, the TCRdb table keeps only in-frame clones and is missing some. The data contain fewer than 3,000 clones, 71% of them seen just once; the ten biggest clones take up approximately 15%. Germline assignment: CDR1 SGHRS and CDR2 YFSETQ. This CDR3 is 15 amino acids long. Trimming removed 2 bases at V and 2 bases at J, with 13 bases between. V is TRBV5-1 and J is TRBJ1-1; the D gene is possibly TRBD1 (5 bases). Sequenced here: tumor tissue, sampled after anti-PD-1 treatment. The sequence came from a human donor with basal cell carcinoma. This CDR3 is CASSLSWGVNTEAFF. DNA for the CDR3: TGCGCCAGCAGCTTAAGCTGGGGGGTCAACACTGAAGCTTTCTTT.